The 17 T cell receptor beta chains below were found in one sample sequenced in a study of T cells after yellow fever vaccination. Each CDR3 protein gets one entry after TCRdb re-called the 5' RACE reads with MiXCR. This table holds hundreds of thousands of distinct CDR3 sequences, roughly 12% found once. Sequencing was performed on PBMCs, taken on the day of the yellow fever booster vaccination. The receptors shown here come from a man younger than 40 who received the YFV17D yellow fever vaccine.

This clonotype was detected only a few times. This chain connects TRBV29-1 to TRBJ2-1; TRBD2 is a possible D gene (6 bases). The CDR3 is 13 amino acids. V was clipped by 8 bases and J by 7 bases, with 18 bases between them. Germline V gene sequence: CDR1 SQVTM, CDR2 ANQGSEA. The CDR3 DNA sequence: TGCAGCTCAGCCAGGTTGGAGGGGAATGAGCAGTTCTTC. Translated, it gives CSSARLEGNEQFF.

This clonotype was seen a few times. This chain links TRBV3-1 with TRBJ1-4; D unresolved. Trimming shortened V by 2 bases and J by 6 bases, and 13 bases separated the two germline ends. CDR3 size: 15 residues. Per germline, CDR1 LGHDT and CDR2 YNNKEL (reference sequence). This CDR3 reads CASSQIVQSDEKLFF. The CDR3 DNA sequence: TGTGCCAGCAGCCAAATAGTACAGTCCGATGAAAAACTGTTTTTT.

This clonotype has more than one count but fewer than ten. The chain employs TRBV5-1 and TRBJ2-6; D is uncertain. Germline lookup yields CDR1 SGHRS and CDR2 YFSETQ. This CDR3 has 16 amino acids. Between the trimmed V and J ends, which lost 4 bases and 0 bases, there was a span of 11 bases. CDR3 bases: TGCGCCAGCAGCCAAGCTCAGAGCTCTGGGGCCAACGTCCTGACTTTC. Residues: CASSQAQSSGANVLTF.

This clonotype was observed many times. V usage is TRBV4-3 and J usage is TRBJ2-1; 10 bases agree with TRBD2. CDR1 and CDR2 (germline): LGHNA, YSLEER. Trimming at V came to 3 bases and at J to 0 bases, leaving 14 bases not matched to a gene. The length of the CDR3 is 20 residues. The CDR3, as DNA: TGCGCCAGCAGCCACCCCCCCGGGGCTAGCGGGGGCAGCTCCTACAATGAGCAGTTCTTC. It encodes CASSHPPGASGGSSYNEQFF.

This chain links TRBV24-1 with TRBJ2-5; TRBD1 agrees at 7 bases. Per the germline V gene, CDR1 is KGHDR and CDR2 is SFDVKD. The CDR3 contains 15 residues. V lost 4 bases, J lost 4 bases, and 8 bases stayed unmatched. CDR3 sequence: CATSDEGQFIETQYF. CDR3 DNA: TGTGCCACCAGTGACGAGGGACAGTTCATAGAGACCCAGTACTTC.

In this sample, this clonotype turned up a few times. The CDR3 DNA reads TGTGCCAGCTCACTACAGGTTCAGGACACTGAAGCTTTCTTT. This encodes CASSLQVQDTEAFF. The chain joins TRBV18 to TRBJ1-1; the D gene is possibly TRBD1 (5 bases). The CDR3 sequence is 14 residues long. The ends were cut back, 4 bases at V and 3 bases at J, with 12 bases in the middle. Germline CDR1 is KGHSH and CDR2 is LQKENI.

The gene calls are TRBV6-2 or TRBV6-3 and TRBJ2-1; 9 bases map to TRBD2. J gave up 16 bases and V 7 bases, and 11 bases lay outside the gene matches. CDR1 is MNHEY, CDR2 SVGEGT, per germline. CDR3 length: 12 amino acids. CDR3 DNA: TGTGCCAGCACTCAGACTAGCGGTAGGAAATTCTTC. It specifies CASTQTSGRKFF.

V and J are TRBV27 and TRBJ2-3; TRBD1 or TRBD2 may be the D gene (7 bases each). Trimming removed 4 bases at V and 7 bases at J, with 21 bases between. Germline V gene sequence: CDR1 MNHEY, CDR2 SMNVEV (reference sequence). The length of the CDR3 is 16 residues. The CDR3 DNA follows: TGTGCCAGCAGTTCATTGACAGGGAGGGGGCCAAATACGCAGTATTTT. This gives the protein CASSSLTGRGPNTQYF.

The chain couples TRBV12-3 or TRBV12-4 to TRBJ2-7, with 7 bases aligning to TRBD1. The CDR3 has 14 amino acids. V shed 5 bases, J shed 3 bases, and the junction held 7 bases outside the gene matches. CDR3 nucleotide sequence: TGTGCCAGCAGTCCCGGACAGGTCCGCTACGAGCAGTACTTC. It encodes CASSPGQVRYEQYF.

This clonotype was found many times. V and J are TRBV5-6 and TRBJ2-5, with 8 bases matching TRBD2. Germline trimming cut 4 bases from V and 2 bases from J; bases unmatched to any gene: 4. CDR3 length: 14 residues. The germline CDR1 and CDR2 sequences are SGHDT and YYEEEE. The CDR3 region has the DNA TGTGCCAGCAGCAGGGGACTAGAACAAGAGACCCAGTACTTC. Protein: CASSRGLEQETQYF.

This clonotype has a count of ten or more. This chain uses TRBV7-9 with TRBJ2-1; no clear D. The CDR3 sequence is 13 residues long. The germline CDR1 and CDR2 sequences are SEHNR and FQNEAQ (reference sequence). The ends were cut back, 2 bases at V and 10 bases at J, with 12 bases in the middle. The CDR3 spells CASSLTTSNEQFF. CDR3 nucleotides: TGTGCCAGCAGCTTAACCACTTCGAACGAGCAGTTCTTC.

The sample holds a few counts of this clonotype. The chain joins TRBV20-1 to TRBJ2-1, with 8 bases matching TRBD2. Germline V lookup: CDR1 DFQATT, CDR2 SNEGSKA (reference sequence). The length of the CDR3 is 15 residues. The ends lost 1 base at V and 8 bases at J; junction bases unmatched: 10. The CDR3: CSARVATSAPHEQFF. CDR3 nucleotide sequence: TGCAGTGCTAGAGTGGCGACTAGCGCGCCTCATGAGCAGTTCTTC.

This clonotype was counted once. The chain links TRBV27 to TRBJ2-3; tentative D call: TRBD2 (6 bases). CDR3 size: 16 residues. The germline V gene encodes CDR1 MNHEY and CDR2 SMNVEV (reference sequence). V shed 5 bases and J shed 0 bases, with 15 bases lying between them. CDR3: CASSPERAESTDTQYF. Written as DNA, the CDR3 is TGTGCCAGCAGTCCCGAGCGGGCCGAAAGCACAGATACGCAGTATTTT.

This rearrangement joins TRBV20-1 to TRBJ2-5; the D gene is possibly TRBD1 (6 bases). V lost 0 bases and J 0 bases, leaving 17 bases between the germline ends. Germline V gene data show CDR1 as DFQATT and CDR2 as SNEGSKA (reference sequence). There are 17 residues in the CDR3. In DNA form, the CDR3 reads TGCAGTGCTAGAGATCACCTACTGACAGGTTACCAAGAGACCCAGTACTTC. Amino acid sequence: CSARDHLLTGYQETQYF.

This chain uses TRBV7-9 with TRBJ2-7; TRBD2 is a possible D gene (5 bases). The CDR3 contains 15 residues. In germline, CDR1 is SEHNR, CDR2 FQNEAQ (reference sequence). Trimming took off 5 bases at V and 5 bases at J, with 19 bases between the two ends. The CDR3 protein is CASSPAAGAGDEQYF. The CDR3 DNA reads TGTGCCAGCAGCCCCGCCGCGGGCGCAGGCGACGAGCAGTACTTC. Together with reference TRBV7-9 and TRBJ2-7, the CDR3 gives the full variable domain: DTGVSQNPRHKITKRGQNVTFRCDPISEHNRLYWYRQTLGQGPEFLTYFQNEAQLEKSRLLSDRFSAERPKGSFSTLEIQRTEQGDSAMYLCASSPAAGAGDEQYFGPGTRLTVT.

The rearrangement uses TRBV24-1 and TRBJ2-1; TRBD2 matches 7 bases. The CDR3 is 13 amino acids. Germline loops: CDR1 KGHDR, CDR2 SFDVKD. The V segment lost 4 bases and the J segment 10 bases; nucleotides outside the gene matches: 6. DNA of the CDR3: TGTGCCACCAGTGACGCGGGAGAGTGGGAGCAGTTCTTC. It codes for CATSDAGEWEQFF.

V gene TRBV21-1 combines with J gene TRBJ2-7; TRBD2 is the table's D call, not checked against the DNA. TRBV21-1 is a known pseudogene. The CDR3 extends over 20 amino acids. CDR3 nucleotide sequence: TGTGCCAGCAGCAAAGTCCCAGAAAGTTTCTCAGCCCAGCGGTCCTACGAGCAGTACTTC. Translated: CASSKVPESFSAQRSYEQYF.